One sample yielded the 18 T cell receptor beta chains listed below, sequenced in a study of vaccination and CD4 T cells after COVID-19. The sample's treatment: approximately 10-day PBMC culture with coronavirus spike peptide pools or control peptides (ViraFEST assay). The Oncomine TCR Beta short-read assay was applied to DNA of cultured CD4+ T cells. TCRdb independently ran MiXCR on the PCR reads; one entry per CDR3 protein. The table lists several thousand distinct CDR3 sequences, about three fifths of them singletons. For these receptors, no antigen is known. Sample: cultured CD4+ T cells from blood, taken after SARS-CoV-2 vaccination. Receptors originate from a human donor with COVID-19.

The rearrangement joins TRBV7-9 to TRBJ1-5; D remains unclear. The CDR3 is 14 amino acids. V dropped 3 bases and J dropped 6 bases, with 12 bases sitting between them. The germline CDR1 and CDR2 sequences are SEHNR and FQNEAQ (reference sequence). In DNA form, the CDR3 reads TGTGCCAGCAGCTTTCCCGGGATTAGTCAGCCCCAGCATTTT. Amino acids: CASSFPGISQPQHF.

A word on this clonotype: The germline gene is not matched at one end of the junction; a read error may be the cause. This rearrangement joins TRBV27 to TRBJ2-1, with D uncertain. The germline V gene encodes CDR1 MNHEY and CDR2 SMNVEV (reference sequence). The CDR3 length is 14 residues. The CDR3 DNA follows: TGTGCCAGCAGTTTTCTGGGCTCCCACAATGAGCAGTTCTTC. This sequence encodes CASSFLGSHNEQFF.

This clonotype was seen only once. The chain links TRBV6-1 to TRBJ1-2, with a weak D call TRBD1 (6 bases). Germline values: CDR1 MNHNS, CDR2 SASEGT. The CDR3 totals 15 residues. V shed 5 bases and J shed 2 bases, with 15 bases lying between them. CDR3 region: CASSPANTGNYGYTF. In nucleotides, the CDR3 is TGTGCCAGCAGTCCCGCCAATACAGGGAACTATGGCTACACCTTC.

CDR3 in amino acids: CASSLEPGRGIYEQYF. The CDR3 DNA is TGTGCCAGCAGTTTGGAACCGGGCAGGGGAATATACGAGCAGTACTTC. The V gene is TRBV27, the J gene TRBJ2-7, with D maybe TRBD1 (6 bases). The CDR3 loop spans 16 amino acids. Trimming cost V 3 bases and J 4 bases, with 19 bases left between them. CDR1 and CDR2 from the germline V gene are MNHEY and SMNVEV (reference sequence).

J is TRBJ2-7 and V is TRBV20-1, with D possibly matching TRBD2 (7 bases). The CDR3 length is 14 residues. Germline V lookup: CDR1 DFQATT, CDR2 SNEGSKA (reference sequence). The V gene lost 4 bases and the J gene lost 4 bases, with 17 bases spanning the gap. As DNA, the CDR3 is TGCAGTGCTACCCACGGGGGGCGTAGGTACGAGCAGTACTTC. Protein sequence: CSATHGGRRYEQYF.

The chain has TRBV6-1 and TRBJ2-7; a weak D match, TRBD1 (5 bases). Germline V gives CDR1 MNHNS, CDR2 SASEGT. The V gene lost 7 bases and the J gene lost 2 bases, with 9 bases spanning the gap. The CDR3 loop spans 12 amino acids. The CDR3 is CASMAGTYEQYF. The CDR3 region has the DNA TGTGCCAGCATGGCAGGGACCTACGAGCAGTACTTC.

The CDR3 region is CAISMGTGRGYTF. CDR3 in DNA: TGTGCCATTTCTATGGGGACAGGCCGGGGCTACACCTTC. J is TRBJ1-2 and V is TRBV28; 8 bases are a match to TRBD1. After removal of 10 bases from V and 8 bases from J, the junction contained 12 bases not matched to a gene. The CDR3 covers 13 residues. Germline CDR1 is MDHEN and CDR2 is SYDVKM.

The chain uses TRBV25-1 and TRBJ1-6; D gene ambiguous. The CDR3 totals 15 residues. The germline V gene encodes CDR1 MGHDK and CDR2 SYGVNS. V lost 2 bases to trimming and J lost 10 bases, with 15 bases between them. The CDR3 DNA sequence: TGTGCCAGCAGTGAACCGGGGAAAATTGGGTCACCCCTCCACTTT. This gives the protein CASSEPGKIGSPLHF.

The chain carries TRBV5-1 and TRBJ2-3, with 8 nucleotides matching TRBD1. The CDR3 spans 16 residues. After removal of 1 base from V and 3 bases from J, the junction contained 7 bases not matched to a gene. The germline gives CDR1 SGHRS, CDR2 YFSETQ. The CDR3 DNA follows: TGCGCCAGCAGCTTGCAGGGGGCGGTAGGGACAGATACGCAGTATTTT. Amino acid sequence: CASSLQGAVGTDTQYF.

This clonotype is labeled as large. This chain links TRBV24-1 with TRBJ1-1; D not certain. V lost 5 bases, J lost 7 bases, and 10 bases lay in between. Germline values: CDR1 KGHDR, CDR2 SFDVKD. The CDR3 is made up of 12 amino acids. The CDR3 reads CATSAVLGEAFF. In nucleotides, the CDR3 is TGTGCCACCAGTGCGGTGCTTGGTGAAGCTTTCTTT.

CDR3 loop: CASSPPRGQMNTEAFF. CDR3 sequence (DNA): TGTGCCAGCAGCCCCCCGCGGGGACAGATGAACACTGAAGCTTTCTTT. The V and J genes are TRBV7-6 and TRBJ1-1, with 7 positions matching TRBD1. CDR3 size: 16 residues. CDR1 and CDR2 from the germline V gene are SGHVS and FNYEAQ. The V segment lost 5 bases and the J segment 0 bases; nucleotides outside the gene matches: 9.

The genes are TRBV5-8 and TRBJ1-5, with D possibly matching TRBD1 (5 bases). The ends were cut back, 8 bases at V and 3 bases at J, with 12 bases in the middle. The CDR3 runs 13 residues. The germline V gene encodes CDR1 SGHTS and CDR2 YDEGEE. The CDR3 loop is CASRGHHNQPQHF. In DNA form, the CDR3 reads TGTGCCAGTCGTGGACATCACAATCAGCCCCAGCATTTT.

The gene calls are TRBV7-9 and TRBJ2-7; D is unclear. Looked up from germline, CDR1 is SEHNR and CDR2 is FQNEAQ (reference sequence). The V and J ends lost 6 bases and 6 bases respectively, with 15 bases between them. This CDR3 is built from 13 residues. The CDR3 protein is CASRHRTVGEQYF. Here the CDR3 DNA reads TGTGCCAGCAGACACCGAACCGTTGGCGAGCAGTACTTC.

CDR3 region: CSARVPQAGSYNSPLHF. In DNA form, the CDR3 reads TGCAGTGCTAGAGTCCCACAGGCCGGCTCCTATAATTCACCCCTCCACTTT. The chain carries TRBV20-1 and TRBJ1-6; possible D gene TRBD1, 5 bases. V shed 1 base and J shed 0 bases, with 13 bases lying between them. Germline assignment: CDR1 DFQATT and CDR2 SNEGSKA (reference sequence). This CDR3 has 17 amino acids.

The chain couples TRBV20-1 to TRBJ2-5; TRBD2 agrees at 11 bases. This CDR3 contains 16 residues. Germline V gives CDR1 DFQATT, CDR2 SNEGSKA (reference sequence). After removal of 6 bases from V and 2 bases from J, the junction contained 11 bases not matched to a gene. In DNA, the CDR3 is TGCAGTGCCCCGGCCCTAGCGGGGGGCTGGCAAGAGACCCAGTACTTC. Amino acid sequence: CSAPALAGGWQETQYF.

The rearrangement uses TRBV24-1 and TRBJ2-3, with TRBD2 matching over 8 bases. The germline V gene has CDR1 KGHDR and CDR2 SFDVKD. The trim removed 7 bases at V and 4 bases at J, leaving 9 bases unmatched. The CDR3 is made up of 15 amino acids. CDR3 bases: TGTGCCACCAGCCCACAGCGGGGGTTATCAGATACGCAGTATTTT. Its translation: CATSPQRGLSDTQYF.

The rearrangement links TRBV20-1 to TRBJ2-7; D perhaps matches TRBD2 (5 bases). V was shortened by 3 bases and J by 3 bases, with 12 bases between the two germline ends. Looked up from germline, CDR1 is DFQATT and CDR2 is SNEGSKA (reference sequence). The length of the CDR3 is 13 residues. The CDR3 nucleotides read TGCAGTGCTAGCCCCACTAGTGACTACGAGCAGTACTTC. Amino acids: CSASPTSDYEQYF.

The sample holds a few counts of this clonotype. Here the CDR3 reads CASSSTGTESYEQYF. The CDR3 DNA follows: TGTGCCAGCAGTTCGACCGGGACAGAATCCTACGAGCAGTACTTC. The gene calls are TRBV6-5 and TRBJ2-7; 7 nucleotides align to TRBD1. Germline CDR1 reads MNHEY; CDR2 reads SVGAGI. The trim removed 4 bases at V and 1 base at J, leaving 7 bases unmatched. CDR3 length equals 15 residues.